Listed below are T cell receptor beta chains from one sample, sequenced in a study of PD-L1 blockade in urothelial cancer. Sequencing used immunoSEQ multiplex PCR; TCRdb keeps in-frame clones, though not all of them. The sample has 95,000 to 150,000 clones, around 88% seen once. Sequenced here: PBMCs, sampled around atezolizumab (anti-PD-L1) treatment. The source is a man aged 50 or older with urothelial cancer. The CDR3 runs from the conserved cysteine through the conserved F or W. Each record gives: clone size, J gene, D gene, V gene, CDR3 DNA, CDR3 protein. A D gene is named only where the DNA matches it firmly. Size is stated for part of the rows, as once, few or many counts, or as a class when the clone is expanded.

>once|TRBJ1-1|.|TRBV5-5
TGTGCCAGCAGCAGAGAAGGGGGAGGGGACACTGAAGCTTTCTTT
CASSREGGGDTEAFF
>.|TRBJ1-4|.|TRBV18
TGTGCCAGCTCTTTTGACAGTCCCCGCGAAAAACTGTTTTTT
CASSFDSPREKLFF
>.|TRBJ1-2|.|TRBV7-9
TGTGCCAGCAGCTTATCGTCTCTTGGCTACACCTTC
CASSLSSLGYTF
>.|TRBJ2-7|TRBD2|TRBV5-4
TGTGCCAGCAGCTTGGGGGCGGGAGGTGACGAGCAGTACTTC
CASSLGAGGDEQYF
>.|TRBJ1-5|TRBD1|TRBV6-1
TGTGCCAGCAGTGGTAGGACAGGGGGGTATAGCAATCAGCCCCAGCATTTT
CASSGRTGGYSNQPQHF
>.|TRBJ2-7|TRBD2|TRBV6-1
TGTGCCAGCAGCATCAGCGGGGGACTCTACGAGCAGTACTTC
CASSISGGLYEQYF
>.|TRBJ2-1|TRBD2|TRBV7-2
TGTGCCAGCAGCTGGACTAGCGGGGTTACGAATGAGCAGTTCTTC
CASSWTSGVTNEQFF
>.|TRBJ1-5|.|TRBV23-1
TGCGCCAGCAGTCAACGATTCCAGGGCCGCCTTAGGGGACAGCCCCAGCATTTT
CASSQRFQGRLRGQPQHF
>.|TRBJ2-6|TRBD1|TRBV5-6
TGTGCCAGCAGAAATGGACAGGGGGTCCCTGGGGCCAACGTCCTGACTTTC
CASRNGQGVPGANVLTF
>.|TRBJ2-2|.|TRBV27
TGTGCCAGCAGTTCCCGGGACACCGGGGAGCTGTTTTTT
CASSSRDTGELFF
>few|TRBJ1-5|.|TRBV6-1
TGTGCCAGCAGTGAGCACGTACATAGCAATCAGCCCCAGCATTTT
CASSEHVHSNQPQHF
>.|TRBJ2-7|.|TRBV7-9
TGTGCCAGCAGCCACCGGGACAACCGATACGAGCAGTACTTC
CASSHRDNRYEQYF
>.|TRBJ2-7|TRBD1|TRBV7-9
TGTGCCAGCAACTCCCGGGACAGCCCCTACGAGCAGTACTTC
CASNSRDSPYEQYF
>.|TRBJ2-7|.|TRBV7-3
TGTGCCAGCAGCTTATCCCCGGCAGGGAACAGCAAGCAGTACTTC
CASSLSPAGNSKQYF
>.|TRBJ1-6|.|TRBV9
TGTGCCAGCCGGGGGGGTCTCCTTTCACCCCTCCACTTT
CASRGGLLSPLHF
>.|TRBJ1-1|.|TRBV19
TGTGCCAGTAGTATAGGACGGGGGGCCCGCGGCACTGAAGCTTTCTTT
CASSIGRGARGTEAFF
>.|TRBJ2-3|.|TRBV2
TGTGCCAGCAGTTCACAGAGATCTAGCACAGATACGCAGTATTTT
CASSSQRSSTDTQYF
>.|TRBJ2-3|TRBD2|TRBV5-1
TGCGCCAGCAGCCTCACTAGCGGCCTCACAGATACGCAGTATTTT
CASSLTSGLTDTQYF
>.|TRBJ2-7|TRBD2|TRBV28
TGTGCCATAAGCGGGGGTGCCGGGGAGCAGTACTTC
CAISGGAGEQYF
>.|TRBJ2-2|TRBD1|TRBV18
TGTGCCAGCTCCCGTAGGGACAGCACGAACACCGGGGAGCTGTTTTTT
CASSRRDSTNTGELFF
>few|TRBJ1-2|.|TRBV19
TGTGCCAGTACCCCCATGGCGGCCATACGCTATGGCTACACCTTC
CASTPMAAIRYGYTF
>.|TRBJ1-2|TRBD1|TRBV9
TGTGCCAGCAACCTCGGACAGGGTGGGGGTGGCTACACCTTC
CASNLGQGGGGYTF